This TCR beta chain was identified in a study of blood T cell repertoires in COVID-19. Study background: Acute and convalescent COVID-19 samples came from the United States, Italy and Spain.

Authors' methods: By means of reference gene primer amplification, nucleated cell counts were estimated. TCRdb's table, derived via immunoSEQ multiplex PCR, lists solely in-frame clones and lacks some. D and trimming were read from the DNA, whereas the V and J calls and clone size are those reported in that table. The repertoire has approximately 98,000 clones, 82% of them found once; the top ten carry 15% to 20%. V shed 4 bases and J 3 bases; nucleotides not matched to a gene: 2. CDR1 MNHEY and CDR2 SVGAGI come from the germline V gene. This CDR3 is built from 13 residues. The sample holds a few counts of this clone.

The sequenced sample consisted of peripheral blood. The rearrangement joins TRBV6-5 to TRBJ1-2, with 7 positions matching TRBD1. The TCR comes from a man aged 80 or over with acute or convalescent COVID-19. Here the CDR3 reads CASSSGQHYGYTF. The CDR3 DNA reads TGTGCCAGCAGTTCGGGACAGCACTATGGCTACACCTTC.